These 18 T cell receptor beta chains share one sample of origin, sequenced in a study of blood T cell repertoires in COVID-19. Libraries were prepared by immunoSEQ multiplex PCR; TCRdb keeps only in-frame clonotypes and omits some of them. This table holds more than 300,000 clones, approximately 87% found once. The material sequenced was peripheral blood. These receptors originate from a woman between 50 and 59 years old with COVID-19, enrolled during active disease.

V and J are TRBV19 and TRBJ1-2, with D perhaps TRBD1 (5 bases). Trimming removed 7 bases from V and 3 bases from J, with 9 bases in between. Germline CDR1 is LNHDA and CDR2 is SQIVND (reference sequence). The CDR3 consists of 12 residues. The CDR3 nucleotides read TGTGCCAGTAACGACAGAGACTATGGCTACACCTTC. Its translation: CASNDRDYGYTF.

This chain connects TRBV13 to TRBJ2-7; the match to TRBD2 covers 12 bases. Germline values: CDR1 PRHDT, CDR2 FYEKMQ (reference sequence). CDR3 length: 17 residues. Trimming took 5 bases from V and 2 from J; bases not matched to a gene: 10. CDR3 region: CASSPGRSSGRAYEQYF. The CDR3 DNA reads TGTGCCAGCAGCCCGGGACGCTCTAGCGGGAGGGCCTACGAGCAGTACTTC.

J is TRBJ1-5 and V is TRBV5-8, with 7 bases that match TRBD1. The germline V gene encodes CDR1 SGHTS and CDR2 YDEGEE. V trimming: 4 bases; J trimming: 1 base; junction bases outside the gene matches: 2. CDR3 length: 14 amino acids. CDR3 nucleotide sequence: TGTGCCAGCAGCAGGGGACAGAGCAATCAGCCCCAGCATTTT. This sequence encodes CASSRGQSNQPQHF.

The chain employs TRBV12-3 or TRBV12-4 and TRBJ2-1; 8 nucleotides align to TRBD1. There are 13 residues in the CDR3. V was pared by 6 bases and J by 13 bases, with 11 bases of the junction left unmatched. The CDR3 is CASRTYSGGSQFF. Written as DNA, the CDR3 is TGTGCCAGCAGGACGTATTCAGGGGGCTCTCAGTTCTTC.

This chain links TRBV29-1 with TRBJ1-2; 8 bases agree with TRBD1. The CDR3 runs 13 residues. Germline V lookup: CDR1 SQVTM, CDR2 ANQGSEA. J was trimmed by 6 bases and V by 4 bases; bases with no gene match: 7. The CDR3 region is CSVARGPVDGYTF. The CDR3 nucleotides read TGCAGCGTTGCCAGGGGGCCAGTTGATGGCTACACCTTC.

This chain links TRBV4-3 with TRBJ1-6, with D hard to call. The CDR3 has 16 residues. CDR1 is LGHNA, CDR2 YSLEER, per germline. With 4 bases removed from V and 8 bases from J, the gap between germline ends came to 18 bases. CDR3 residues: CASSPHESGVHSPLHF. In DNA form, the CDR3 reads TGCGCCAGCAGCCCCCACGAGTCCGGGGTTCATTCACCCCTCCACTTT.

CDR3 sequence reads: CASSVEGGTRSGELFF. For the CDR3, the DNA is TGTGCCAGCAGCGTAGAGGGCGGGACTAGATCCGGGGAGCTGTTTTTT. This chain links TRBV9 with TRBJ2-2, with 8 bases identical to TRBD2. After removal of 0 bases from V and 6 bases from J, the junction contained 7 bases not matched to a gene. The CDR3 totals 16 residues. Per germline, CDR1 SGDLS and CDR2 YYNGEE.

Remarks on this clone: Compared with germline, one end of the junction differs, possibly owing to a read error. The rearrangement joins TRBV29-1 to TRBJ1-2; D unclear. Germline V gene lookup returns CDR1 SQVTM and CDR2 ANQGSEA. The CDR3 has 13 residues. The CDR3 DNA sequence: TGCAGCGTTGAAGATCCGAGATCGGGTCTTACTTTATTC. This translates into CSVEDPRSGLTLF.

This clone showed up just once. The chain links TRBV2 to TRBJ2-1, with D possibly being TRBD2 (5 bases). V was pared by 1 base and J by 2 bases, with 9 bases between. The CDR3 has 15 residues. The germline gives CDR1 SNHLY, CDR2 FYNNEI. CDR3: CASSEGAATYNEQFF. DNA for the CDR3: TGTGCCAGCAGTGAAGGAGCGGCCACCTACAATGAGCAGTTCTTC.

This rearrangement joins TRBV13 to TRBJ2-5; TRBD1 matches 12 bases. The J segment lost 7 bases and the V segment lost 5 bases, leaving 8 bases of the junction unmatched. The germline CDR1 and CDR2 sequences are PRHDT and FYEKMQ (reference sequence). The CDR3 runs 15 residues. The CDR3, as DNA: TGTGCCAGCAGCCCAGGGGGGACAGGGGGCGCGACCCAGTACTTC. Protein product: CASSPGGTGGATQYF.

CDR3 region: CSVEDAQGAEGYTF. CDR3 in DNA: TGCAGCGTTGAAGATGCCCAGGGGGCGGAAGGCTACACCTTC. The chain links TRBV29-1 to TRBJ1-2; 8 positions agree with TRBD1. Trimming removed 0 bases from V and 8 bases from J; junction bases left unmatched: 8. CDR1 and CDR2 (germline): SQVTM, ANQGSEA. CDR3 length equals 14 residues.

This clone was observed once. The chain employs TRBV5-1 and TRBJ2-7, with D perhaps TRBD1 (7 bases). V lost 4 bases and J lost 7, with 15 bases in between. Germline V gives CDR1 SGHRS, CDR2 YFSETQ. The CDR3 is made up of 13 amino acids. The CDR3, as DNA: TGCGCCAGCAGCGTGCTACAGGGGAGGGAGCAGTACTTC. It translates to CASSVLQGREQYF.

The chain joins TRBV11-1 to TRBJ2-1, with TRBD1 as a possible D gene (5 bases). Trimming pared 6 bases from V and 4 bases from J, leaving 13 bases between. The CDR3 totals 14 residues. Germline-derived CDR1 and CDR2 are SGHAT and FQDESV (reference sequence). CDR3 amino acids: CASSLSGAYNEQFF. As DNA, the CDR3 is TGTGCCAGCAGTCTTTCTGGGGCATACAATGAGCAGTTCTTC. The complete variable domain, with remaining parts taken from reference TRBV11-1 and TRBJ2-1, reads EAEVAQSPRYKITEKSQAVAFWCDPISGHATLYWYRQILGQGPELLVQFQDESVVDDSQLPKDRFSAERLKGVDSTLKIQPAELGDSAMYLCASSLSGAYNEQFFGPGTRLTVL.

The V and J genes are TRBV10-3 and TRBJ2-1, with 12 bases fitting TRBD2. Germline-derived CDR1 and CDR2 are ENHRY and SYGVKD. The CDR3 runs 15 residues. The V and J ends lost 2 bases and 8 bases, in that order; junction bases with no gene match: 4. CDR3: CAISEPSGRGDEQFF. The DNA for the CDR3 is TGTGCCATCAGTGAGCCTAGCGGGAGGGGCGATGAGCAGTTCTTC.

The rearrangement uses TRBV7-3 and TRBJ2-1; 8 bases match TRBD2. Germline V gene sequence: CDR1 SGHTA, CDR2 FQGTGA. CDR3 length: 16 residues. Unmatched junction bases numbered 9, after V lost 5 bases and J lost 3 bases. CDR3 amino acids: CASSPRSGSHYNEQFF. CDR3 DNA: TGTGCCAGCAGCCCCCGGAGCGGGAGCCACTACAATGAGCAGTTCTTC.

A word on this clone: The junction and the germline gene differ at one end; a read error may be behind it. The chain carries TRBV30 and TRBJ1-3; D possibly corresponds to TRBD1 (5 bases). Germline lookup yields CDR1 GTSNPN and CDR2 SVGIG (reference sequence). There are 16 residues in the CDR3. The CDR3 reads CAWRWGFGKAGNTIYF. DNA of the CDR3: TGTGCCTGGAGATGGGGCTTTGGAAAGGCTGGGAACACCATATATTTT.

V and J are TRBV10-3 and TRBJ2-1; 10 bases agree with TRBD1. There are 15 residues in the CDR3. The junction had 10 bases not matched to a gene; V was cut back by 4 bases and J by 10 bases. CDR1 is ENHRY, CDR2 SYGVKD, per germline. CDR3 bases: TGTGCCATCAGTGGTGGGGACAGGGGAGAAATGGAGCAGTTCTTC. It codes for CAISGGDRGEMEQFF.

J is TRBJ2-1 and V is TRBV19; D is unclear. V dropped 4 bases and J dropped 1 base, with 5 bases sitting between them. This CDR3 spans 13 amino acids. Germline CDR1 reads LNHDA; CDR2 reads SQIVND (reference sequence). The CDR3 DNA is TGTGCCAGTAGTACTAGGTCCTACAATGAGCAGTTCTTC. This translates into CASSTRSYNEQFF. The whole variable domain, filled in from reference TRBV19 and TRBJ2-1, reads DGGITQSPKYLFRKEGQNVTLSCEQNLNHDAMYWYRQDPGQGLRLIYYSQIVNDFQKGDIAEGYSVSREKKESFPLTVTSAQKNPTAFYLCASSTRSYNEQFFGPGTRLTVL.